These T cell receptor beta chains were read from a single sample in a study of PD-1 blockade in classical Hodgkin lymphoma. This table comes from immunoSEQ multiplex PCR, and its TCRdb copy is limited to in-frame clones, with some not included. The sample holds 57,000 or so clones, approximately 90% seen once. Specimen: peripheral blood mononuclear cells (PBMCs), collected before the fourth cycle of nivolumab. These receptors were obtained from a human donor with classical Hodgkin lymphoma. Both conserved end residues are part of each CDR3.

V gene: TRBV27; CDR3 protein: CASSLLGTIQPQHF
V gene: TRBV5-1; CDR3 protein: CASSLRTGNTGELFF
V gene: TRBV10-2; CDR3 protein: CASSGGAHHEQYF
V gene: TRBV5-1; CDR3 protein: CASSLGNQGRGVYDTQYF
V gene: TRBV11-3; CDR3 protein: CASSPTNTGELFF
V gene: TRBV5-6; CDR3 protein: CASSPTQGLGNTIYF
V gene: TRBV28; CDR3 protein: CASSPPSGGMLSEQYF
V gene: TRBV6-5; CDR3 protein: CASTTAAGGNYGYTF
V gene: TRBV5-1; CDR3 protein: CASSYLGTEAFF
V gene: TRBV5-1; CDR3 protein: CASTRGGIYNEQFF
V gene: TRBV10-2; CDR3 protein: CASSGERGFTQYF
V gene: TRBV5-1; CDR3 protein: CASSSRGAELSDTQYF
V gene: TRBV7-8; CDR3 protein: CASSADRNYGYTF
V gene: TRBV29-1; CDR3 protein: CSVKPGLAGGHFRYNEQFF
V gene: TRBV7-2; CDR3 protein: CASSEIQAAYEQYF
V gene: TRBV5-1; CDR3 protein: CASSLDREGSPLHF
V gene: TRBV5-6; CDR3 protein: CASSPRGARGYTF
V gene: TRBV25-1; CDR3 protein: CASSQLWTLRGNEQFF
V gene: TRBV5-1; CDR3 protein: CASSLAKGALDGYTF
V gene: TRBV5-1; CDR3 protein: CASSFQGTMNTEAFF
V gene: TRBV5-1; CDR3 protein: CASSYSGQGAHYGYTF
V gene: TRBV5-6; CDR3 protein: CASSERLAGVRNIQYF
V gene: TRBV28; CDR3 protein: CASSPNLGLQYF
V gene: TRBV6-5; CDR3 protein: CASSSLGFNTPEAFF
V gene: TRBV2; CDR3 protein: CASSPGQGGGKLFF
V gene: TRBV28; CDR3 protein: CASSLAGSSGNTIYF
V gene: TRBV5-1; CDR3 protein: CASSDSGGYNEQFF
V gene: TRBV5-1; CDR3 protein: CASSETGNTGELFF
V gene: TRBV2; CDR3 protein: CASRSGNLLRTNEKLFF
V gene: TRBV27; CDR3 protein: CASSLTSGSTDTQYF
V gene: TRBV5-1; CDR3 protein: CASSDGTGGSSYTF
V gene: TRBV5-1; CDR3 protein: CASSLTTGATTGELFF
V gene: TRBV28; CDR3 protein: CASSRDRVVEKLFF
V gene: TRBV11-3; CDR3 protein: CASSSRMNTGELFF
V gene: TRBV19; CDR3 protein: CASRWGPTENTEAFF
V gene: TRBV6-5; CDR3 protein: CASSYVGRLNTEAFF
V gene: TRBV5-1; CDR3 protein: CASSFWDF
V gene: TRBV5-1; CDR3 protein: CASSFDRVGNEQFF
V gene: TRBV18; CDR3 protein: CASSTTTGGIDAFF